One and the same sample provided the 26 T cell receptor beta chains below, sequenced in a study of cytomegalovirus exposure and HLA in healthy donors. Amplification used 60 Vbeta primers and 13 Jbeta primers. The assay was immunoSEQ multiplex PCR, and TCRdb's table has in-frame clones only and misses some. In all, the sample yields 170,000 or so clones. Input material: PBMCs. Source of these receptors: a man aged 30 to 45 in good health and CMV-seronegative.

J is TRBJ2-7 and V is TRBV6-5; tentative D call: TRBD2 (5 bases). CDR1 and CDR2 (germline): MNHEY, SVGAGI. The CDR3 spans 11 residues. With 6 bases removed from V and 10 bases from J, the gap between germline ends came to 13 bases. CDR3 in DNA: TGTGCCAGCAGCTACACCGGGGTTCAGTACTTC. Its translation: CASSYTGVQYF.

The V and J genes are TRBV6-1 and TRBJ2-7; 9 bases line up with TRBD2. The V and J ends lost 7 bases and 5 bases, in that order; junction bases with no gene match: 9. The CDR3 extends over 14 amino acids. Germline CDR1 is MNHNS and CDR2 is SASEGT. CDR3 DNA: TGTGCCAGCAAGAGGGAACTAGCGGGCCACGAGCAGTACTTC. As protein: CASKRELAGHEQYF.

V usage is TRBV25-1 and J usage is TRBJ2-7, with a tentative D call TRBD2 (6 bases). The CDR3 loop spans 14 amino acids. Germline CDR1 is MGHDK and CDR2 is SYGVNS. The V gene lost 6 bases and the J gene lost 1 base, with 13 bases spanning the gap. DNA for the CDR3: TGTGCCAGCAGCCGAGTCGGGGGATCCTACGAGCAGTACTTC. It encodes CASSRVGGSYEQYF.

This chain uses TRBV27 with TRBJ1-1; 7 bases agree with TRBD1. In germline, CDR1 is MNHEY, CDR2 SMNVEV (reference sequence). This CDR3 comprises 14 residues. J was trimmed by 0 bases and V by 6 bases; bases with no gene match: 4. CDR3 amino acids: CASRGQSMNTEAFF. For the CDR3, the DNA is TGTGCCAGCAGGGGACAGTCCATGAACACTGAAGCTTTCTTT.

The chain is built from TRBV7-9 and TRBJ1-2; a possible D gene is TRBD1 (6 bases). V was trimmed by 5 bases and J by 6 bases, leaving 7 bases between them. The germline gives CDR1 SEHNR, CDR2 FQNEAQ (reference sequence). CDR3 length equals 11 residues. CDR3 coding DNA: TGTGCCAGCAGCAACAGGGATGGCTACACCTTC. It specifies CASSNRDGYTF.

The gene calls are TRBV18 and TRBJ1-5, with D maybe TRBD1 (5 bases). CDR3 length equals 15 residues. Germline CDR1 reads KGHSH; CDR2 reads LQKENI. V lost 6 bases and J lost 7, with 19 bases in between. This CDR3 reads CASSTTGGSGQPQHF. CDR3 DNA: TGTGCCAGCTCGACCACCGGGGGATCGGGCCAGCCCCAGCATTTT.

The chain recombines TRBV7-7 with TRBJ2-5; D uncertain. The V gene lost 2 bases and the J gene lost 2 bases, with 9 bases spanning the gap. The germline gives CDR1 SSHAT, CDR2 FNYEAQ (reference sequence). This CDR3 is 14 amino acids long. CDR3 in amino acids: CASSLLGKQETQYF. The CDR3 DNA reads TGTGCCAGCAGCTTATTGGGCAAACAAGAGACCCAGTACTTC.

The gene calls are TRBV9 and TRBJ1-1; 8 nucleotides match TRBD1. Germline V gene sequence: CDR1 SGDLS, CDR2 YYNGEE. There are 15 residues in the CDR3. The junction had 5 bases not matched to a gene; V was cut back by 0 bases and J by 4 bases. The CDR3 DNA is TGTGCCAGCAGCGTAGATCAGGGGGCTGGCACTGAAGCTTTCTTT. This gives the protein CASSVDQGAGTEAFF.

V gene TRBV7-2 combines with J gene TRBJ2-2; 10 bases are a match to TRBD2. The V segment lost 2 bases and the J segment 3 bases; nucleotides outside the gene matches: 3. This CDR3 contains 16 residues. The V gene's germline CDR1 is SGHTA and CDR2 FQGNSA. CDR3 sequence: CASSLLAGAYTGELFF. The CDR3 nucleotides are TGTGCCAGCAGCTTACTAGCGGGAGCCTACACCGGGGAGCTGTTTTTT.

V and J are TRBV6-1 and TRBJ1-5, with 9 bases that match TRBD1. Germline V gene lookup returns CDR1 MNHNS and CDR2 SASEGT. V lost 4 bases to trimming and J lost 9 bases; unmatched junction nucleotides: 10. This CDR3 is 15 amino acids long. The CDR3 is CASSAGGTGSGPQHF. CDR3 DNA: TGTGCCAGCAGTGCAGGAGGGACAGGGTCGGGGCCCCAGCATTTT.

The gene calls are TRBV6-6 and TRBJ1-1, with D perhaps matching TRBD1 (6 bases). The CDR3 sequence is 14 residues long. Per germline, CDR1 MNHNY and CDR2 SVGAGI (reference sequence). V gave up 0 bases and J gave up 5 bases, with 10 bases separating them. CDR3 sequence reads: CASSYSGGRTEAFF. CDR3 bases: TGTGCCAGCAGTTACTCCGGGGGGCGAACTGAAGCTTTCTTT.

V usage is TRBV14 and J usage is TRBJ1-1, with D possibly matching TRBD1 (5 bases). The CDR3 is 11 residues long. V lost 4 bases and J lost 11, with 11 bases in between. CDR1 SGHDN and CDR2 FVKESK come from the germline V gene. The DNA for the CDR3 is TGTGCCAGCAGCCTCGGGGGAGCGGCTTTCTTT. As protein: CASSLGGAAFF.

The chain carries TRBV7-8 and TRBJ2-3, with 7 bases identical to TRBD1. This CDR3 has 15 residues. CDR1 is SGHVS and CDR2 is FQNEAQ in the germline V gene. Trimming removed 5 bases from V and 0 bases from J; junction bases left unmatched: 5. The CDR3 DNA reads as TGTGCCAGCAGCCCGACAGGGTCGAGCACAGATACGCAGTATTTT. Protein: CASSPTGSSTDTQYF.

J is TRBJ1-6 and V is TRBV11-3; 7 bases are shared with TRBD1. CDR1 SGHNT and CDR2 YENEEA come from the germline V gene. The CDR3 loop spans 14 amino acids. Trimming cost V 4 bases and J 7 bases; bases outside gene matches: 4. CDR3: CASSSGQQNSPLHF. The CDR3 DNA reads TGTGCCAGCAGCTCGGGACAGCAAAATTCACCCCTCCACTTT.

This chain joins TRBV28 and TRBJ2-7; D is perhaps TRBD2 (6 bases). V shed 3 bases and J shed 4 bases, with 19 bases lying between them. Germline-derived CDR1 and CDR2 are MDHEN and SYDVKM. This CDR3 spans 16 amino acids. The CDR3 DNA reads TGTGCCAGCAGTTTTGGAGGGAATATATACCGTTACGAGCAGTACTTC. Translated: CASSFGGNIYRYEQYF.

The V and J genes are TRBV5-1 and TRBJ1-4, with no clear D. Trimming removed 2 bases at V and 8 bases at J, with 16 bases between. CDR1 and CDR2 (germline): SGHRS, YFSETQ. This CDR3 is built from 15 residues. The CDR3 reads CASSLVYGVGEKLFF. The CDR3 nucleotides read TGCGCCAGCAGCTTAGTCTACGGGGTTGGAGAAAAACTGTTTTTT.

The rearrangement uses TRBV5-6 and TRBJ2-6; perhaps TRBD1 as D (5 bases). Germline CDR1 SGHDT, CDR2 YYEEEE. V dropped 2 bases and J dropped 9 bases, with 15 bases sitting between them. The CDR3 loop spans 15 amino acids. CDR3 in DNA: TGTGCCAGCAGCTTTGGCCCCCGGCAGGGCAACGTCCTGACTTTC. Protein sequence: CASSFGPRQGNVLTF. Together with reference TRBV5-6 and TRBJ2-6, the CDR3 gives the full variable domain: DAGVTQSPTHLIKTRGQQVTLRCSPKSGHDTVSWYQQALGQGPQFIFQYYEEEERQRGNFPDRFSGHQFPNYSSELNVNALLLGDSALYLCASSFGPRQGNVLTFGAGSRLTVL.

This chain links TRBV12-5 with TRBJ2-2; the D gene is possibly TRBD1 (6 bases). CDR1 LGHNT and CDR2 FRNRAP come from the germline V gene. The CDR3 extends over 16 amino acids. Trimming took off 6 bases at V and 0 bases at J, with 14 bases between the two ends. CDR3 residues: CASGSPTGANTGELFF. For the CDR3, the DNA is TGTGCTAGTGGATCCCCGACAGGCGCGAACACCGGGGAGCTGTTTTTT.

The chain recombines TRBV9 with TRBJ2-7, with 7 bases identical to TRBD2. Trimming at V came to 0 bases and at J to 0 bases, leaving 6 bases not matched to a gene. This CDR3 comprises 16 residues. Germline V gives CDR1 SGDLS, CDR2 YYNGEE. The CDR3 is CASSVGPSGNSYEQYF. The CDR3 coding sequence is TGTGCCAGCAGCGTAGGTCCTAGCGGAAACTCCTACGAGCAGTACTTC.

J is TRBJ2-1 and V is TRBV5-1, with D uncertain. The germline V and J ends were trimmed by 2 bases and 0 bases, with 9 bases remaining between them. The germline V gene encodes CDR1 SGHRS and CDR2 YFSETQ. The CDR3 is 15 residues long. Here the CDR3 DNA reads TGCGCCAGCAGCTTCTTTCAGAACTCCTACAATGAGCAGTTCTTC. It is translated as CASSFFQNSYNEQFF.

The chain employs TRBV6-5 and TRBJ1-1; unclear D gene. The CDR3 runs to 14 residues. Germline V lookup: CDR1 MNHEY, CDR2 SVGAGI. V was pared by 6 bases and J by 0 bases, with 11 bases between. Here the CDR3 DNA reads TGTGCCAGCAGCCCGATGTCGGTGAACACTGAAGCTTTCTTT. Protein sequence: CASSPMSVNTEAFF.

The rearrangement joins TRBV19 to TRBJ2-7, with 14 bases that match TRBD2. This CDR3 spans 14 amino acids. The trim removed 5 bases at V and 4 bases at J, leaving 1 base unmatched. Germline V gene lookup returns CDR1 LNHDA and CDR2 SQIVND (reference sequence). The CDR3 nucleotides read TGTGCCAGTAGTGGGACTAGCGGGAGTTACGAGCAGTACTTC. Translating gives CASSGTSGSYEQYF.

The chain links TRBV5-4 to TRBJ2-5, with 10 bases lining up with TRBD2. The tail of the sequence fits TRBJ2-7 better, so the J call may be wrong. The length of the CDR3 is 14 residues. CDR1 and CDR2 (germline): SGHNT, YYREEE (reference sequence). This CDR3 is CASSFSGRSYEQYF. Here the CDR3 DNA reads TGTGCCAGCAGCTTTAGCGGGAGGTCATACGAGCAGTACTTC.

The chain couples TRBV5-4 to TRBJ2-1; D gene ambiguous. The V and J ends lost 0 bases and 5 bases respectively, with 3 bases between them. Germline V gene lookup returns CDR1 SGHNT and CDR2 YYREEE (reference sequence). The CDR3 contains 12 residues. The CDR3 coding sequence is TGTGCCAGCAGCTTGGGAGACAATGAGCAGTTCTTC. This translates into CASSLGDNEQFF.

The V gene is TRBV19, the J gene TRBJ1-5; maybe TRBD1 (5 bases). Trimming left V 3 bases short and J 7 bases short, with 13 bases between. The CDR3 totals 14 residues. Germline V lookup: CDR1 LNHDA, CDR2 SQIVND (reference sequence). This CDR3 is CASSMGSAGQPQHF. The CDR3 nucleotides are TGTGCCAGTAGTATGGGGTCGGCAGGGCAGCCCCAGCATTTT.

The chain carries TRBV5-1 and TRBJ2-5; a possible D gene is TRBD2 (5 bases). This CDR3 comprises 17 residues. V was cut by 0 bases and J by 2 bases, with 17 bases left in between. CDR1 is SGHRS and CDR2 is YFSETQ in the germline V gene. CDR3 in DNA: TGCGCCAGCAGCTTGGACTACCTTACCCGGAGGCAAGAGACCCAGTACTTC. This gives the protein CASSLDYLTRRQETQYF.